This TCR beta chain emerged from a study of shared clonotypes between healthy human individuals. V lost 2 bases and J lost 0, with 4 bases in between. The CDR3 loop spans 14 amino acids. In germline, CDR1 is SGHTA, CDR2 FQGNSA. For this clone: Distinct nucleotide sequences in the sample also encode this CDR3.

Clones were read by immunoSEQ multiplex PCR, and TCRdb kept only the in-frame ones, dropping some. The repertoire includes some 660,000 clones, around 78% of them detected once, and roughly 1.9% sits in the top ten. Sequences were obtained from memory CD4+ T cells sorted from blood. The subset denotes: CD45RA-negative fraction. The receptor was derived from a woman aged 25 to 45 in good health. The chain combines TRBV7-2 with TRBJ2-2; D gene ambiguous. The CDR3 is CASSLPPNTGELFF. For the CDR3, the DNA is TGTGCCAGCAGCTTACCTCCGAACACCGGGGAGCTGTTTTTT.